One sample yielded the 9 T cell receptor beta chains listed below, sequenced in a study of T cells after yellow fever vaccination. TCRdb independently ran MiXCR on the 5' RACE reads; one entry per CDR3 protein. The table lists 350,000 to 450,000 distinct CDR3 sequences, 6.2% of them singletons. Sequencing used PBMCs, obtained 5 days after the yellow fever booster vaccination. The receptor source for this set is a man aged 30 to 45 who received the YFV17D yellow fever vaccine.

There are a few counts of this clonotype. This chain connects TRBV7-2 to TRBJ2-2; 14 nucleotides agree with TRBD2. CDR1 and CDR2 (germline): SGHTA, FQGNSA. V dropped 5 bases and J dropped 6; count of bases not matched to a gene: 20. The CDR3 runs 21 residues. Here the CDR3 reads CASSPFGRPSGTSGRPGELFF. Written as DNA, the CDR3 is TGTGCCAGCAGCCCGTTTGGTAGGCCCTCAGGGACTAGCGGGAGACCCGGGGAGCTGTTTTTT.

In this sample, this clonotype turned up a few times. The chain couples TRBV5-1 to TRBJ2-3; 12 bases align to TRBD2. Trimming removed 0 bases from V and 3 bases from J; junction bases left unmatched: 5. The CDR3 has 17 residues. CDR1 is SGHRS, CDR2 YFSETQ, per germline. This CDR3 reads CASSLGLAGAGTDTQYF. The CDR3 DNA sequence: TGCGCCAGCAGCTTGGGACTAGCGGGAGCGGGAACAGATACGCAGTATTTT.

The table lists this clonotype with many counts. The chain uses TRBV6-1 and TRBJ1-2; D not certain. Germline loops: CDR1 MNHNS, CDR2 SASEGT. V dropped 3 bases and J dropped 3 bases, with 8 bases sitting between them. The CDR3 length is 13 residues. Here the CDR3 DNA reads TGTGCCAGCAGTGACGACGCTTACTATGGCTACACCTTC. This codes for CASSDDAYYGYTF.

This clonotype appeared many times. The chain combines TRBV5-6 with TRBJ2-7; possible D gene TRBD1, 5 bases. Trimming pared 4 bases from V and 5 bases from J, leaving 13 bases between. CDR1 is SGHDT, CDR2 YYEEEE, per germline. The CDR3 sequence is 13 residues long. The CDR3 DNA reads TGTGCCAGCAGCGTGGCAGGGAAACACGAGCAGTACTTC. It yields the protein CASSVAGKHEQYF.

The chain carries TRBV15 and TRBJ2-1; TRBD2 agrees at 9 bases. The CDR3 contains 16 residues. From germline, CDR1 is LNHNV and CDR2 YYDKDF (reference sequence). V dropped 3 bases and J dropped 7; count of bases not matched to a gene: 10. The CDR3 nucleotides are TGTGCCACCAGCAGGATAGCGGGAGTTAAGAGGAATGAGCAGTTCTTC. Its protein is CATSRIAGVKRNEQFF.

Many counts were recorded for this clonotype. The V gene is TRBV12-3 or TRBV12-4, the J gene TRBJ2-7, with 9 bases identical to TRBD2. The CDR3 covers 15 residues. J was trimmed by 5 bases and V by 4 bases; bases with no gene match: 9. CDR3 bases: TGTGCCAGCAGTTCAAATAGCGGGAGCCCCCACGAGCAGTACTTC. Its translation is CASSSNSGSPHEQYF.

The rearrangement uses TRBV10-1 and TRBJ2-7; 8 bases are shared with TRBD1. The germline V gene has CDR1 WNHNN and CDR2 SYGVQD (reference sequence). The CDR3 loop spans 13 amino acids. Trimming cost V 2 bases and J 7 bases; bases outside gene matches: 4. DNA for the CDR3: TGCGCCAGCAGTGAGCAGGGGGCGGGGGAGCAGTACTTC. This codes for CASSEQGAGEQYF.

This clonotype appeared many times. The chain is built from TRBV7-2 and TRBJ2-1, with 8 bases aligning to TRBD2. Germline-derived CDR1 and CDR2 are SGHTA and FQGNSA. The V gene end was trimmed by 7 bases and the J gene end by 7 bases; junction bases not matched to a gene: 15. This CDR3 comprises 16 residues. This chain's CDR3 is CASKTARSGRRNEQFF. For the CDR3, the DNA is TGTGCCAGCAAGACGGCCCGAAGCGGGAGACGGAATGAGCAGTTCTTC.

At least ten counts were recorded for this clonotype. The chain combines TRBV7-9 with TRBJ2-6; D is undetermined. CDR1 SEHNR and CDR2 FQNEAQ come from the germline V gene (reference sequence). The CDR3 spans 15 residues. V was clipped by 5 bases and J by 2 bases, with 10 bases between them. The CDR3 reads CASSVRIPGANVLTF. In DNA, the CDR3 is TGTGCCAGCAGCGTTAGAATACCTGGGGCCAACGTCCTGACTTTC. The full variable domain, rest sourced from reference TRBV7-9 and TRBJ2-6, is DTGVSQNPRHKITKRGQNVTFRCDPISEHNRLYWYRQTLGQGPEFLTYFQNEAQLEKSRLLSDRFSAERPKGSFSTLEIQRTEQGDSAMYLCASSVRIPGANVLTFGAGSRLTVL.